This T cell receptor (beta chain) was identified in a study of shared clonotypes between healthy human individuals. The repertoire was sequenced with immunoSEQ multiplex PCR; TCRdb's copy has only in-frame clones and lacks some. The profile shows over 400,000 clones, more than 75% of them singletons. Approximately 98 million PBMCs went into genomic DNA for unsorted samples. V trimming: 4 bases; J trimming: 6 bases; junction bases outside the gene matches: 9. This CDR3 is 14 amino acids long. In germline, CDR1 is SGHDT, CDR2 YYEEEE. The rearrangement uses TRBV5-6 and TRBJ2-5; 7 bases agree with TRBD1. This clonotype was obtained from a woman between 35 and 50 years old in good health. Some clones in this sample may be carry-over from other donors' samples. Sequences were obtained from PBMCs. CDR3 protein: CASSPPGTEQTQYF. DNA for the CDR3: TGTGCCAGCAGCCCACCTGGGACAGAACAGACCCAGTACTTC.